Following are 19 T cell receptor beta chains from one sample sequenced in a study of T cell repertoires in ileal Crohn's disease. Indicated time point: neoterminal ileum biopsy at postoperative endoscopy, about 6 months after surgery. The data were produced by immunoSEQ multiplex PCR, yet TCRdb's version contains in-frame clones alone and is incomplete. The table has 2,000 or so clones, more than 70% seen once. Sequencing used ileal tissue. These receptors were obtained from an adult with Crohn's disease.

The chain links TRBV5-8 to TRBJ2-5; D is possibly TRBD2 (6 bases). Trimming shortened V by 7 bases and J by 0 bases, and 10 bases separated the two germline ends. Per the germline V gene, CDR1 is SGHTS and CDR2 is YDEGEE. This CDR3 is 13 amino acids long. The CDR3 DNA reads TGTGCCAGCTCCCGGGACTACCAAGAGACCCAGTACTTC. It is translated as CASSRDYQETQYF.

V is TRBV4-2 and J is TRBJ2-3; 7 bases align to TRBD1. Germline trimming cut 0 bases from V and 4 bases from J; bases unmatched to any gene: 7. This CDR3 has 16 amino acids. Germline assignment: CDR1 LGHNA and CDR2 YNFKEQ. The CDR3 DNA sequence: TGTGCCAGCAGCCAAGATTACAACACAGGGGCAGATACGCAGTATTTT. It yields the protein CASSQDYNTGADTQYF.

The V call is TRBV2, the J call TRBJ1-6; the D is unclear. The germline gives CDR1 SNHLY, CDR2 FYNNEI. Trimming shortened V by 6 bases and J by 10 bases, and 19 bases separated the two germline ends. The CDR3 length is 15 residues. CDR3 amino acids: CASSAKPTGESPLHF. CDR3 coding DNA: TGTGCCAGCAGCGCTAAACCGACGGGAGAATCACCCCTCCACTTT.

This chain joins TRBV11-3 and TRBJ2-1; 8 nucleotides match TRBD1. The ends lost 0 bases at V and 13 bases at J; junction bases unmatched: 5. The CDR3 loop spans 13 amino acids. Germline assignment: CDR1 SGHNT and CDR2 YENEEA. CDR3: CASSLEGTGHQFF. The CDR3, as DNA: TGTGCCAGCAGCTTAGAGGGGACAGGACATCAGTTCTTC. The whole variable domain, remainder taken from reference TRBV11-3 and TRBJ2-1, is EAGVVQSPRYKIIEKKQPVAFWCNPISGHNTLYWYLQNLGQGPELLIRYENEEAVDDSQLPKDRFSAERLKGVDSTLKIQPAELGDSAVYLCASSLEGTGHQFFGPGTRLTVL.

Comments on this clone: The sample contains more than one DNA sequence encoding this CDR3. The chain carries TRBV30 and TRBJ1-5; perhaps TRBD1 as D (6 bases). The V end was cut by 3 bases, the J end by 3 bases, with 12 bases between. Germline CDR1 and CDR2: GTSNPN and SVGIG (reference sequence). The CDR3 is 14 residues long. The CDR3 is CAWSPTGNNQPQHF. The CDR3 DNA is TGTGCCTGGAGCCCAACAGGGAACAATCAGCCCCAGCATTTT.

The V gene is TRBV18, the J gene TRBJ2-1, with D possibly TRBD1 on 5 matching bases. Germline loops: CDR1 KGHSH, CDR2 LQKENI. The CDR3 spans 15 residues. V lost 3 bases and J lost 2, with 11 bases in between. CDR3 coding DNA: TGTGCCAGCTCACCGGTTGGGGCTCCCTACAATGAGCAGTTCTTC. Its translation: CASSPVGAPYNEQFF.

To note about this clone: One end of the junction fails to match germline, which may point to a read error. The rearrangement uses TRBV28 and TRBJ2-4; the match to TRBD1 covers 11 bases. CDR3 size: 16 residues. Germline loops: CDR1 MDHEN, CDR2 SYDVKM. DNA of the CDR3: TGTGCCAGCAGTCTATGGGGACAGGGGGAGAGAAACATTCAGTACTTC. Translation gives CASSLWGQGERNIQYF.

V is TRBV28 and J is TRBJ1-5, with no clear D. Between the trimmed V and J ends, which lost 5 bases and 0 bases, there was a span of 17 bases. The CDR3 sequence is 17 residues long. Germline-derived CDR1 and CDR2 are MDHEN and SYDVKM. CDR3 sequence reads: CASSPISRVDSNQPQHF. The CDR3 DNA reads as TGTGCCAGCAGTCCAATCTCCCGGGTGGATAGCAATCAGCCCCAGCATTTT.

This chain uses TRBV7-2 with TRBJ2-1; unclear D gene. CDR3 length equals 15 residues. V lost 2 bases, J lost 8 bases, and 16 bases lay in between. Per germline, CDR1 SGHTA and CDR2 FQGNSA. The CDR3 reads CASSLSSTPFHEQFF. The CDR3, as DNA: TGTGCCAGCAGCTTAAGCTCGACGCCTTTCCATGAGCAGTTCTTC.

The gene calls are TRBV2 and TRBJ1-1; D may be TRBD1 (5 bases). The V gene lost 4 bases and the J gene lost 8 bases, with 11 bases spanning the gap. CDR1 and CDR2 from the germline V gene are SNHLY and FYNNEI. There are 12 residues in the CDR3. CDR3 amino acids: CASSGRGREAFF. The DNA for the CDR3 is TGTGCCAGCAGTGGAAGGGGAAGGGAAGCTTTCTTT.

The chain links TRBV19 to TRBJ2-6, with 10 bases lining up with TRBD1. Germline values: CDR1 LNHDA, CDR2 SQIVND (reference sequence). The length of the CDR3 is 17 residues. The trim removed 4 bases at V and 4 bases at J, leaving 7 bases unmatched. CDR3 in DNA: TGTGCCAGTAGTACACCGGGACAGGGGACCGGGGCCAACGTCCTGACTTTC. Translating gives CASSTPGQGTGANVLTF. Drawing the rest from reference TRBV19 and TRBJ2-6, the complete variable domain is DGGITQSPKYLFRKEGQNVTLSCEQNLNHDAMYWYRQDPGQGLRLIYYSQIVNDFQKGDIAEGYSVSREKKESFPLTVTSAQKNPTAFYLCASSTPGQGTGANVLTFGAGSRLTVL.

This CDR3 reads CASSSRAVTGELFF. For the CDR3, the DNA is TGTGCCAGCAGCTCCCGGGCAGTCACCGGGGAGCTGTTTTTT. The rearrangement links TRBV11-3 to TRBJ2-2; D remains unclear. V lost 4 bases, J lost 4 bases, and 10 bases lay in between. CDR1 and CDR2 (germline): SGHNT, YENEEA. The CDR3 length is 14 residues.

The J gene is TRBJ2-2, the V gene TRBV27; 9 bases line up with TRBD1. Unmatched junction bases numbered 3, after V lost 3 bases and J lost 4 bases. In germline, CDR1 is MNHEY, CDR2 SMNVEV (reference sequence). The CDR3 runs 15 residues. The CDR3 sequence is CASSFGQGSTGELFF. DNA of the CDR3: TGTGCCAGCAGTTTCGGACAGGGGTCCACCGGGGAGCTGTTTTTT.

V gene TRBV29-1 combines with J gene TRBJ1-2; D is unresolved. Looked up from germline, CDR1 is SQVTM and CDR2 is ANQGSEA. The CDR3 runs to 13 residues. V was trimmed by 3 bases and J by 0 bases, leaving 8 bases between them. Here the CDR3 DNA reads TGCAGCGTTGAGGTGTCAGCTAACTATGGCTACACCTTC. This translates into CSVEVSANYGYTF. The whole variable domain, remainder taken from reference TRBV29-1 and TRBJ1-2, is SAVISQKPSRDICQRGTSLTIQCQVDSQVTMMFWYRQQPGQSLTLIATANQGSEATYESGFVIDKFPISRPNLTFSTLTVSNMSPEDSSIYLCSVEVSANYGYTFGSGTRLTVV.

The chain joins TRBV29-1 to TRBJ1-2, with TRBD1 matching over 11 bases. Unmatched junction bases numbered 8, after V lost 4 bases and J lost 7 bases. Germline V gives CDR1 SQVTM, CDR2 ANQGSEA. The CDR3 is 14 residues long. CDR3 amino acids: CSVAPGQGAVGYTF. The CDR3 nucleotides read TGCAGCGTTGCCCCCGGACAGGGGGCGGTTGGCTACACCTTC.

The gene calls are TRBV7-2 and TRBJ2-4; D may correspond to TRBD1 or TRBD2 (5 bases each). Per germline, CDR1 SGHTA and CDR2 FQGNSA. CDR3 length equals 16 residues. V lost 1 base, J lost 1 base, and 11 bases lay in between. The CDR3 loop is CASSLGGMGAKNIQYF. Here the CDR3 DNA reads TGTGCCAGCAGCTTAGGGGGGATGGGTGCCAAAAACATTCAGTACTTC.

This clone has more than one count but fewer than ten. The CDR3 nucleotides read TGCGCCAGCAGCGATGGGGACAGGCGTTCGCAGGAAGCTTTCTTT. Protein: CASSDGDRRSQEAFF. The chain has TRBV5-1 and TRBJ1-1; 8 nucleotides agree with TRBD1. The CDR3 contains 15 residues. Trimming removed 4 bases from V and 8 bases from J; junction bases left unmatched: 13. Per the germline V gene, CDR1 is SGHRS and CDR2 is YFSETQ.

The CDR3 region has the DNA TGTGCCAGCAGTAGGGACAGGGAAAGAATGAACACTGAAGCTTTCTTT. Its translation: CASSRDRERMNTEAFF. This chain joins TRBV28 and TRBJ1-1, with 9 bases aligning to TRBD1. Per germline, CDR1 MDHEN and CDR2 SYDVKM. The CDR3 is 16 residues long. The junction had 7 bases not matched to a gene; V was cut back by 5 bases and J by 0 bases.

This clone was found a few times. The chain joins TRBV5-1 to TRBJ2-7, with 8 bases that match TRBD2. V was pared by 0 bases and J by 5 bases, with 7 bases of the junction left unmatched. The germline gives CDR1 SGHRS, CDR2 YFSETQ. This CDR3 has 15 amino acids. This chain's CDR3 is CASSLGGRTRDEQYV. CDR3 DNA sequence: TGCGCCAGCAGCTTGGGCGGGAGGACTCGGGACGAGCAGTACGTC.